This TCR beta chain was documented in a study of T cells in women clearing cervical HPV infection. Background on the study: Cases: HPV16-related CIN3 or worse on histology, a couple of invasive cancers.

Data came from immunoSEQ multiplex PCR; TCRdb stores just in-frame clones and leaves some out. Its table lists about 46,000 clones. Prevalent HPV16 infections were excluded; only incident single HPV16 infections included. Concerning this clone: One junction end does not reproduce the germline sequence, and a read error may be involved. The read finishes 3 residues shy of the CDR3 end, and the germline J gene is used to complete it.

Germline V gene sequence: CDR1 SGHTA, CDR2 FQGNSA. CDR3 length equals 17 residues. The V call is TRBV7-2, the J call TRBJ2-5; 8 bases match TRBD2. Sequenced material: blood buffy coat. This receptor was taken from a woman between 18 and 70 years old with a cervical HPV16 infection that either progressed to CIN3+ or cleared (not recorded which). The sequenced part of the CDR3 DNA is TGTGCCAGCAGCTTAGCGCAGAGCGGGGGAGCCCAAGGGACC. Translated, it gives CASSLAQSGGAQGT. Given in full, the CDR3 is CASSLAQSGGAQGTQYF.